These 2 T cell receptor beta chains were sequenced from one sample in a study of T cells in Graves' hyperthyroidism and ophthalmopathy. Authors of the study amplified TCR beta CDR3 regions from RNA transcripts. HTBI primers were the set used in a first-round RT-PCR of the TCR CDR3. TCRdb used MiXCR to reprocess the multiplex PCR reads, holding one entry per CDR3 protein. The sample yields a few hundred thousand distinct CDR3 sequences, more than 13% seen once. The material sequenced was blood. These receptors were collected from a woman aged 30 to 39 with Graves' hyperthyroidism.

This clonotype showed up many times. The chain combines TRBV2 with TRBJ2-5; D might be TRBD1 (6 bases). This CDR3 contains 15 residues. Trimming removed 3 bases from V and 5 bases from J, with 16 bases in between. Germline V gene data show CDR1 as SNHLY and CDR2 as FYNNEI. The CDR3 reads CASSDLGATTETQYF. The CDR3 region has the DNA TGTGCCAGCAGTGATCTGGGGGCTACGACGGAGACCCAGTACTTC.

The table lists this clonotype with many counts. The chain employs TRBV5-1 and TRBJ1-2; D may be TRBD1 (5 bases). In germline, CDR1 is SGHRS, CDR2 YFSETQ. V was trimmed by 4 bases and J by 4 bases, leaving 11 bases between them. This CDR3 has 13 amino acids. The CDR3 region is CASSQTAGYGYTF. CDR3 nucleotide sequence: TGCGCCAGCAGCCAGACAGCGGGCTATGGCTACACCTTC.